This TCR beta chain was obtained from a study of T cells in Graves' hyperthyroidism and ophthalmopathy. Researchers amplified the TCR beta CDR3 regions from RNA transcripts. The HTBI set primed first-round TCR CDR3 RT-PCR. One entry per CDR3 protein results from TCRdb running MiXCR on the multiplex PCR reads. The sample has 400,000 to 600,000 distinct CDR3 sequences, 20% seen once; the top ten hold about 30%. This clonotype was seen at least ten times. A patient was excluded if there was uncontrolled infection, other autoimmune disease, pregnancy or lactation. The clonotype comes from a man younger than 30 with Graves' hyperthyroidism. Material: blood.

The CDR3 DNA is TGTGCCAGCAGCTTTGGGGAGGAGCAGTACTTC. Its protein is CASSFGEEQYF. The V call is TRBV11-2, the J call TRBJ2-7; D possibly corresponds to TRBD2 (5 bases). CDR1 is SGHAT and CDR2 is FQNNGV in the germline V gene. The CDR3 is made up of 11 amino acids. Trimming took 3 bases from V and 7 from J, leaving 7 bases between them.